These 30 T cell receptor beta chains were all obtained from the same sample, sequenced in a study of long-term antiretroviral therapy in people with HIV. The assay used was immunoSEQ (version v3.0), run at survey level. Only in-frame clones appear in the TCRdb table, and some are missing; sequencing was by immunoSEQ multiplex PCR. The table lists over 15,000 clones, roughly 72% of them singletons. The source material was unsorted PBMCs, sampled approximately 2.5 years before starting antiretroviral therapy. These TCRs come from a woman aged 45-60 years with HIV.

This chain uses TRBV2 with TRBJ2-1; 13 nucleotides agree with TRBD2. The CDR3 totals 19 residues. The V and J ends lost 0 bases and 0 bases, in that order; junction bases with no gene match: 5. CDR1 is SNHLY and CDR2 is FYNNEI in the germline V gene. DNA for the CDR3: TGTGCCAGCAGTGAAGCGCTACTAGCGGGGGGGAGCTCCTACAATGAGCAGTTCTTC. It translates to CASSEALLAGGSSYNEQFF.

The rearrangement links TRBV9 to TRBJ2-1; possibly TRBD1 for D (6 bases). This CDR3 contains 14 residues. The germline V gene encodes CDR1 SGDLS and CDR2 YYNGEE. Trimming took 0 bases from V and 6 from J, leaving 10 bases between them. CDR3 bases: TGTGCCAGCAGCGTAGTATCCAGGGGCAATGAGCAGTTCTTC. Protein product: CASSVVSRGNEQFF.

CDR3 region: CASSLTGGHSPLHF. In DNA form, the CDR3 reads TGTGCCAGCAGCCTGACAGGGGGGCATTCACCCCTCCACTTT. This chain joins TRBV14 and TRBJ1-6; TRBD1 matches 9 bases. This CDR3 contains 14 residues. The germline V gene has CDR1 SGHDN and CDR2 FVKESK. V gave up 4 bases and J gave up 8 bases; unmatched junction bases: 3. The entire variable domain, with the rest obtained from reference TRBV14 and TRBJ1-6, is as follows: EAGVTQFPSHSVIEKGQTVTLRCDPISGHDNLYWYRRVMGKEIKFLLHFVKESKQDESGMPNNRFLAERTGGTYSTLKVQPAELEDSGVYFCASSLTGGHSPLHFGNGTRLTVT.

The rearrangement links TRBV6-1 to TRBJ1-6; 10 bases are shared with TRBD1. CDR1 is MNHNS, CDR2 SASEGT, per germline. V was clipped by 6 bases and J by 8 bases; unmatched bases: 7. This CDR3 spans 15 amino acids. CDR3 DNA: TGTGCCAGCAGGGGCCCGGGACAGGGGTATTCACCCCTCCACTTT. It is translated as CASRGPGQGYSPLHF.

The rearrangement joins TRBV27 to TRBJ2-7; 8 bases line up with TRBD2. The CDR3 covers 14 residues. CDR1 is MNHEY, CDR2 SMNVEV, per germline (reference sequence). The V gene end was trimmed by 3 bases and the J gene end by 0 bases; junction bases not matched to a gene: 1. The CDR3 region is CASSFSGSSYEQYF. DNA of the CDR3: TGTGCCAGCAGTTTCAGCGGGAGCTCCTACGAGCAGTACTTC.

In this sample, this clone turned up a few times. The V and J genes are TRBV18 and TRBJ2-2; D possibly corresponds to TRBD1 (5 bases). Trimming left V 4 bases short and J 3 bases short, with 6 bases between. This CDR3 is 13 amino acids long. The germline V gene has CDR1 KGHSH and CDR2 LQKENI. In DNA form, the CDR3 reads TGTGCCAGCTCACTAGGGGACACCGGGGAGCTGTTTTTT. Its protein product is CASSLGDTGELFF.

The gene calls are TRBV5-6 and TRBJ2-5; perhaps TRBD1 as D (5 bases). Germline V gives CDR1 SGHDT, CDR2 YYEEEE. V was pared by 2 bases and J by 2 bases, with 13 bases between. The CDR3 runs to 15 residues. This CDR3 is CASSFLPGSQETQYF. The CDR3 region has the DNA TGTGCCAGCAGCTTTCTACCAGGGTCACAAGAGACCCAGTACTTC.

J is TRBJ2-5 and V is TRBV6-5; weak D call: TRBD2 (5 bases). The germline V gene has CDR1 MNHEY and CDR2 SVGAGI. The CDR3 loop spans 15 amino acids. V lost 0 bases, J lost 3 bases, and 11 bases lay in between. The CDR3 region has the DNA TGTGCCAGCAGTTACTCGAGGCAGGAGGAAGAGACCCAGTACTTC. Protein product: CASSYSRQEEETQYF.

J is TRBJ2-5 and V is TRBV5-4; D uncertain. The CDR3 contains 14 residues. Between the trimmed V and J ends, which lost 5 bases and 1 base, there was a span of 12 bases. Germline V gene lookup returns CDR1 SGHNT and CDR2 YYREEE (reference sequence). For the CDR3, the DNA is TGTGCCAGCAGGGTTGACTGGCTCCAAGAGACCCAGTACTTC. Amino acid sequence: CASRVDWLQETQYF. The full variable domain, its missing parts supplied by reference TRBV5-4 and TRBJ2-5, is ETGVTQSPTHLIKTRGQQVTLRCSSQSGHNTVSWYQQALGQGPQFIFQYYREEENGRGNFPPRFSGLQFPNYSSELNVNALELDDSALYLCASRVDWLQETQYFGPGTRLLVL.

The chain employs TRBV7-9 and TRBJ2-2; 11 bases agree with TRBD2. The germline gives CDR1 SEHNR, CDR2 FQNEAQ (reference sequence). This CDR3 comprises 17 residues. The ends lost 5 bases at V and 1 base at J; junction bases unmatched: 6. CDR3 region: CASSPQLAGENTGELFF. CDR3 DNA sequence: TGTGCCAGCAGCCCACAACTAGCGGGGGAGAACACCGGGGAGCTGTTTTTT.

This chain links TRBV10-3 with TRBJ1-2; D remains unclear. Germline loops: CDR1 ENHRY, CDR2 SYGVKD. The V and J ends lost 10 bases and 4 bases respectively, with 16 bases between them. CDR3 length equals 13 residues. The CDR3 reads CATQRDETYGYTF. The DNA for the CDR3 is TGTGCCACCCAGAGAGACGAAACCTATGGCTACACCTTC.

V is TRBV5-1 and J is TRBJ2-1, with 7 positions matching TRBD1. Per the germline V gene, CDR1 is SGHRS and CDR2 is YFSETQ. This CDR3 is 14 amino acids long. V dropped 4 bases and J dropped 8; count of bases not matched to a gene: 9. The CDR3 loop is CASSPGQLFDEQFF. The CDR3 nucleotides read TGCGCCAGCAGCCCGGGACAGTTGTTCGATGAGCAGTTCTTC.

The chain combines TRBV7-9 with TRBJ1-5; TRBD1 agrees at 7 bases. Looked up from germline, CDR1 is SEHNR and CDR2 is FQNEAQ (reference sequence). CDR3 length: 15 amino acids. Germline trimming cut 0 bases from V and 3 bases from J; bases unmatched to any gene: 2. The CDR3: CASSLAQGINQPQHF. CDR3 sequence (DNA): TGTGCCAGCAGCTTAGCACAGGGGATCAATCAGCCCCAGCATTTT.

This chain connects TRBV6-1 to TRBJ2-7; 9 bases line up with TRBD2. The CDR3 covers 12 residues. The junction had 0 bases not matched to a gene; V was cut back by 6 bases and J by 3 bases. Germline V gene lookup returns CDR1 MNHNS and CDR2 SASEGT. In DNA, the CDR3 is TGTGCCAGCAGGCGGGAGGGCTACGAGCAGTACGTC. Protein sequence: CASRREGYEQYV.

The rearrangement links TRBV5-1 to TRBJ2-7; 10 positions match TRBD2. Trimming removed 5 bases from V and 0 bases from J; junction bases left unmatched: 5. The CDR3 spans 15 residues. Looked up from germline, CDR1 is SGHRS and CDR2 is YFSETQ. CDR3 amino acids: CASRPAGGSSYEQYF. The CDR3 bases are TGCGCCAGCAGGCCAGCGGGGGGGAGCTCCTACGAGCAGTACTTC.

This chain joins TRBV19 and TRBJ1-2, with TRBD1 identical over 7 bases. The germline CDR1 and CDR2 sequences are LNHDA and SQIVND (reference sequence). This CDR3 contains 15 residues. V shed 6 bases, J shed 4 bases, and the junction held 11 bases outside the gene matches. Here the CDR3 DNA reads TGTGCCAGTAGCAGAAATGGACAGGACCTCTATGGCTACACCTTC. Protein sequence: CASSRNGQDLYGYTF.

V and J are TRBV5-4 and TRBJ1-1; D perhaps matches TRBD1 (6 bases). Per the germline V gene, CDR1 is SGHNT and CDR2 is YYREEE (reference sequence). Trimming pared 4 bases from V and 1 base from J, leaving 11 bases between. This CDR3 is built from 14 residues. CDR3 sequence: CASSRGQPNTEAFF. The DNA of the CDR3 is TGTGCCAGCAGCAGAGGACAGCCGAACACTGAAGCTTTCTTT.

The chain carries TRBV6-5 and TRBJ1-4; TRBD1 aligns across 10 bases. The CDR3 is made up of 15 amino acids. The germline gives CDR1 MNHEY, CDR2 SVGAGI. V was clipped by 6 bases and J by 6 bases; unmatched bases: 7. The DNA for the CDR3 is TGTGCCAGCAGGCGGCTGACAGGGGGCGATGAAAAACTGTTTTTT. Its translation is CASRRLTGGDEKLFF.

The chain combines TRBV6-1 with TRBJ1-3; no clear D gene. V shed 4 bases and J shed 1 base, with 8 bases lying between them. The CDR3 is made up of 14 amino acids. Germline V gene sequence: CDR1 MNHNS, CDR2 SASEGT. In DNA form, the CDR3 reads TGTGCCAGCAGTGCTAAGGGTTCTGGAAACACCATATATTTT. Residues: CASSAKGSGNTIYF.

The genes are TRBV10-3 and TRBJ1-1; 9 nucleotides agree with TRBD1. From germline, CDR1 is ENHRY and CDR2 SYGVKD. This CDR3 is built from 14 residues. V lost 7 bases and J lost 1; bases outside the gene matches: 4. The CDR3 DNA follows: TGTGCCATCACCGAGGGACAGGGGAACACTGAAGCTTTCTTT. This encodes CAITEGQGNTEAFF.

The sample holds a few counts of this clone. The chain employs TRBV9 and TRBJ2-7; 7 nucleotides align to TRBD2. J gave up 2 bases and V 2 bases, and 7 bases lay outside the gene matches. The CDR3 contains 15 residues. The germline gives CDR1 SGDLS, CDR2 YYNGEE. The CDR3 spells CASSVGGGGTYEQYF. The CDR3 DNA sequence: TGTGCCAGCAGCGTTGGTGGGGGGGGGACCTACGAGCAGTACTTC.

The chain employs TRBV30 and TRBJ1-2; D not resolved. The CDR3 is 11 amino acids. Trimming cost V 2 bases and J 5 bases, with 6 bases left between them. Germline V gene sequence: CDR1 GTSNPN, CDR2 SVGIG (reference sequence). This chain's CDR3 is CAWSQFYGYTF. The CDR3 coding sequence is TGTGCCTGGAGTCAATTTTATGGCTACACCTTC.

The chain employs TRBV27 and TRBJ2-2, with D unresolved. Germline values: CDR1 MNHEY, CDR2 SMNVEV (reference sequence). The V end lost 7 bases, the J end lost 3 bases, and 18 bases lay between the germline ends. This CDR3 has 16 residues. The CDR3 DNA follows: TGTGCCAGCACCCTAGGGCCAAATTGGGACACCGGGGAGCTGTTTTTT. Amino acid sequence: CASTLGPNWDTGELFF.

J is TRBJ2-3 and V is TRBV5-1; TRBD2 aligns across 8 bases. The CDR3 sequence is 19 residues long. CDR1 is SGHRS and CDR2 is YFSETQ in the germline V gene. The V gene end was trimmed by 2 bases and the J gene end by 2 bases; junction bases not matched to a gene: 16. The CDR3, as DNA: TGCGCCAGCAGCTTATCACTAGCGGAGGTCCCACTACTCACAGATACGCAGTATTTT. Its protein product is CASSLSLAEVPLLTDTQYF.

The chain is built from TRBV5-4 and TRBJ2-3; tentative D call: TRBD1 (6 bases). The CDR3 covers 16 residues. V shed 1 base and J shed 0 bases, with 12 bases lying between them. The germline V gene encodes CDR1 SGHNT and CDR2 YYREEE (reference sequence). CDR3 in amino acids: CASSLTVGASTDTQYF. CDR3 sequence (DNA): TGTGCCAGCAGCTTGACGGTGGGGGCCAGCACAGATACGCAGTATTTT. Full variable domain (outside the CDR3, taken from reference TRBV5-4 and TRBJ2-3): ETGVTQSPTHLIKTRGQQVTLRCSSQSGHNTVSWYQQALGQGPQFIFQYYREEENGRGNFPPRFSGLQFPNYSSELNVNALELDDSALYLCASSLTVGASTDTQYFGPGTRLTVL.

The chain uses TRBV30 and TRBJ2-2; possible D gene TRBD2, 6 bases. This CDR3 is built from 16 residues. Looked up from germline, CDR1 is GTSNPN and CDR2 is SVGIG (reference sequence). V lost 3 bases to trimming and J lost 2 bases, with 16 bases between them. The CDR3 region is CAWRPTGTYNTGELFF. DNA for the CDR3: TGTGCCTGGAGACCGACCGGGACTTACAACACCGGGGAGCTGTTTTTT.

The CDR3 is CASSFTSDTFYEQYV. The CDR3 DNA follows: TGTGCCAGCAGCTTCACTTCGGACACCTTCTACGAGCAGTACGTC. The chain employs TRBV11-2 and TRBJ2-7; D is perhaps TRBD1 (5 bases). V dropped 3 bases and J dropped 3 bases, with 15 bases sitting between them. The germline CDR1 and CDR2 sequences are SGHAT and FQNNGV. This CDR3 is 15 amino acids long.

By sample share, this clone is medium-sized. V gene TRBV13 combines with J gene TRBJ2-5; TRBD1 agrees at 7 bases. The CDR3 is made up of 13 amino acids. Per the germline V gene, CDR1 is PRHDT and CDR2 is FYEKMQ (reference sequence). The V segment lost 7 bases and the J segment 0 bases; nucleotides outside the gene matches: 2. CDR3 in DNA: TGTGCCAGCACCGGGACAGACCAAGAGACCCAGTACTTC. Its translation is CASTGTDQETQYF. Variable domain in full (rest from reference TRBV13 and TRBJ2-5): AAGVIQSPRHLIKEKRETATLKCYPIPRHDTVYWYQQGPGQDPQFLISFYEKMQSDKGSIPDRFSAQQFSDYHSELNMSSLELGDSALYFCASTGTDQETQYFGPGTRLLVL.

This chain links TRBV7-9 with TRBJ2-3, with TRBD1 identical over 7 bases. After removal of 5 bases from V and 2 bases from J, the junction contained 4 bases not matched to a gene. Per germline, CDR1 SEHNR and CDR2 FQNEAQ (reference sequence). This CDR3 has 14 amino acids. In nucleotides, the CDR3 is TGTGCCAGCAGCAAGACAGGGTTCACAGATACGCAGTATTTT. Amino acid sequence: CASSKTGFTDTQYF.

This chain connects TRBV12-5 to TRBJ2-5; D possibly corresponds to TRBD2 (5 bases). This CDR3 is built from 13 residues. With 5 bases removed from V and 5 bases from J, the gap between germline ends came to 12 bases. Germline V gene data show CDR1 as LGHNT and CDR2 as FRNRAP. CDR3 DNA: TGTGCTAGTGGTATTATTACGGGGGAGACCCAGTACTTC. Its translation is CASGIITGETQYF.